The 27 T cell receptor beta chains below come from one sample, sequenced in a study of T cells after yellow fever vaccination. MiXCR, applied by TCRdb to the 5' RACE reads, yields one record per CDR3 protein. The top ten hold around 17% of the sample, which has 500,000 to 550,000 distinct CDR3 sequences, 20% to 25% seen once. Sequencing used PBMCs, obtained roughly 20 days after the first yellow fever vaccination. The receptors originated from a man aged 18 to 29 who received the YFV17D yellow fever vaccine.

As to this clonotype: A junction boundary mismatches the germline segment, possibly from a read error. Here the CDR3 reads CVSTPGGNTGELFF. The CDR3 region has the DNA TGTGTCAGCACCCCGGGGGGGAACACCGGGGAGCTGTTTTTT. V gene TRBV7-3 combines with J gene TRBJ2-2, with 7 bases aligning to TRBD2. The CDR3 runs 14 residues. Germline CDR1 SGHTA, CDR2 FQGTGA.

The genes are TRBV16 and TRBJ2-7; possible D gene TRBD1, 6 bases. Looked up from germline, CDR1 is KGHSY and CDR2 is FQNENV. This CDR3 comprises 15 residues. The germline V and J ends were trimmed by 2 bases and 4 bases, with 15 bases remaining between them. CDR3 protein: CASSQNRVSRYEQYF. CDR3 sequence (DNA): TGTGCCAGCAGCCAAAACAGGGTTAGTCGGTACGAGCAGTACTTC.

This clonotype has more than one count but fewer than ten. This rearrangement joins TRBV3-1 to TRBJ2-3; 10 bases are a match to TRBD2. J gave up 3 bases and V 4 bases, and 7 bases lay outside the gene matches. Germline V gives CDR1 LGHDT, CDR2 YNNKEL (reference sequence). The CDR3 is 16 amino acids. The CDR3 here is CASSLLRAGGTDTQYF. DNA for the CDR3: TGTGCCAGCAGCCTCCTCAGAGCGGGGGGGACAGATACGCAGTATTTT.

The chain joins TRBV2 to TRBJ2-5, with 11 bases that match TRBD2. Losses at the gene ends were 4 bases for V and 5 bases for J; bases not matched to a gene: 3. Per the germline V gene, CDR1 is SNHLY and CDR2 is FYNNEI. The CDR3 contains 14 residues. The CDR3 nucleotides are TGTGCCAGCAGTGCTAGCGGGGGGCGGGAGACCCAGTACTTC. It is translated as CASSASGGRETQYF.

This clonotype was counted only a few times. This chain uses TRBV28 with TRBJ2-3, with TRBD1 matching 10 bases. The CDR3 contains 14 residues. Trimming cost V 7 bases and J 3 bases; bases outside gene matches: 4. Germline V CDR1 and CDR2: MDHEN, SYDVKM. CDR3 nucleotides: TGTGCCAGCATCCTGGGACAGGGGACAGATACGCAGTATTTT. Translated: CASILGQGTDTQYF.

This clonotype was detected a few times. The chain employs TRBV5-6 and TRBJ2-1, with unresolved D. The CDR3 is 15 residues long. The germline V and J ends were trimmed by 0 bases and 0 bases, with 7 bases remaining between them. Germline CDR1 and CDR2: SGHDT and YYEEEE. In nucleotides, the CDR3 is TGTGCCAGCAGCTTGGGACCGATCTCCTACAATGAGCAGTTCTTC. Protein sequence: CASSLGPISYNEQFF. Drawing the rest from reference TRBV5-6 and TRBJ2-1, the complete variable domain is DAGVTQSPTHLIKTRGQQVTLRCSPKSGHDTVSWYQQALGQGPQFIFQYYEEEERQRGNFPDRFSGHQFPNYSSELNVNALLLGDSALYLCASSLGPISYNEQFFGPGTRLTVL.

The rearrangement uses TRBV7-2 and TRBJ2-1; TRBD2 aligns across 10 bases. The CDR3 covers 15 residues. The V gene end was trimmed by 6 bases and the J gene end by 4 bases; junction bases not matched to a gene: 6. The germline CDR1 and CDR2 sequences are SGHTA and FQGNSA. Written as DNA, the CDR3 is TGTGCCAGCAGTCGTACTAGCGGGGATTACAATGAGCAGTTCTTC. Protein: CASSRTSGDYNEQFF.

The chain links TRBV6-2 or TRBV6-3 to TRBJ2-3; D possibly corresponds to TRBD2 (5 bases). Per the germline V gene, CDR1 is MNHEY and CDR2 is SVGEGT. This CDR3 comprises 17 residues. V was pared by 2 bases and J by 6 bases, with 21 bases between. The CDR3 region is CASSYGGVGWIRDTQYF. For the CDR3, the DNA is TGTGCCAGCAGTTACGGAGGTGTGGGTTGGATCCGGGATACGCAGTATTTT.

In its sample, this clonotype was seen a few times. The gene calls are TRBV6-5 and TRBJ1-1; no definite D call. The germline V and J ends were trimmed by 2 bases and 6 bases, with 10 bases remaining between them. CDR1 and CDR2 from the germline V gene are MNHEY and SVGAGI. The CDR3 length is 13 residues. The CDR3 is CASSYVFGAEAFF. The CDR3 region has the DNA TGTGCCAGCAGTTACGTTTTTGGGGCTGAAGCTTTCTTT.

V usage is TRBV5-4 and J usage is TRBJ1-2; 8 bases agree with TRBD1. V dropped 3 bases and J dropped 2; count of bases not matched to a gene: 3. The CDR3 has 14 residues. Germline V CDR1 and CDR2: SGHNT, YYREEE (reference sequence). CDR3 DNA: TGTGCCAGCAGCTCGGGACAGGACAACTATGGCTACACCTTC. Translated: CASSSGQDNYGYTF. The variable domain in full, completed from reference TRBV5-4 and TRBJ1-2, reads ETGVTQSPTHLIKTRGQQVTLRCSSQSGHNTVSWYQQALGQGPQFIFQYYREEENGRGNFPPRFSGLQFPNYSSELNVNALELDDSALYLCASSSGQDNYGYTFGSGTRLTVV.

This clonotype showed up just a few times. This sequence joins TRBV5-4 and TRBJ2-1, with no clear D. The germline V gene encodes CDR1 SGHNT and CDR2 YYREEE (reference sequence). V was cut by 1 base and J by 8 bases, with 16 bases left in between. This CDR3 has 15 residues. CDR3 loop: CASSLWSGGFYEQFF. In nucleotides, the CDR3 is TGTGCCAGCAGCTTGTGGTCAGGTGGTTTTTATGAGCAGTTCTTC.

The rearrangement links TRBV11-1 to TRBJ2-1; 14 bases agree with TRBD2. The CDR3 spans 18 residues. Trimming cost V 5 bases and J 0 bases; bases outside gene matches: 6. Germline CDR1 and CDR2: SGHAT and FQDESV (reference sequence). The CDR3 sequence: CASSPGTSGGTSYNEQFF. For the CDR3, the DNA is TGTGCCAGCAGCCCAGGGACTAGCGGGGGTACCTCCTACAATGAGCAGTTCTTC.

This clonotype has a count of ten or more. The CDR3: CASSPGGGADTQYF. The CDR3, as DNA: TGTGCCAGCTCACCAGGGGGGGGCGCAGATACGCAGTATTTT. The rearrangement uses TRBV7-3 and TRBJ2-3; either TRBD1 or TRBD2 may fit D (7 bases each). CDR1 SGHTA and CDR2 FQGTGA come from the germline V gene. V lost 8 bases, J lost 4 bases, and 16 bases lay in between. There are 14 residues in the CDR3.

This clonotype was seen a single time. The V gene is TRBV24-1, the J gene TRBJ2-1; no firm D call. The germline V and J ends were trimmed by 4 bases and 2 bases, with 8 bases remaining between them. The CDR3 consists of 14 residues. The V gene's germline CDR1 is KGHDR and CDR2 SFDVKD. The CDR3 region is CATSEGPPYNEQFF. In DNA, the CDR3 is TGTGCCACCAGTGAAGGCCCTCCCTACAATGAGCAGTTCTTC.

CDR3 bases: TGTGCTAGTGGTTTGGTCAAAGAAAAACTGTTTTTT. Encoded protein: CASGLVKEKLFF. The chain employs TRBV12-5 and TRBJ1-4; D is undetermined. The CDR3 loop spans 12 amino acids. Per the germline V gene, CDR1 is LGHNT and CDR2 is FRNRAP. The ends were cut back, 0 bases at V and 8 bases at J, with 4 bases in the middle.

The chain uses TRBV4-1 and TRBJ2-7, with TRBD1 identical over 9 bases. Germline values: CDR1 MGHRA, CDR2 YSYEKL. This CDR3 has 14 residues. With 3 bases clipped from V and 4 bases from J, the junction kept 4 bases outside the gene matches. The DNA of the CDR3 is TGCGCCAGCAGCCAGTCCGGGACAGGGTACGAGCAGTACTTC. Translation: CASSQSGTGYEQYF.

This clonotype was observed a few times. The chain recombines TRBV20-1 with TRBJ2-7, with D maybe TRBD2 (6 bases). The CDR3 length is 14 residues. Per the germline V gene, CDR1 is DFQATT and CDR2 is SNEGSKA (reference sequence). With 5 bases removed from V and 2 bases from J, the gap between germline ends came to 16 bases. The CDR3 nucleotides are TGCAGTGCTTGGTGGGCAGGGAGGCCCTACGAGCAGTACTTC. Residues: CSAWWAGRPYEQYF.

Only a few counts were recorded for this clonotype. V and J are TRBV4-2 and TRBJ2-1; TRBD2 matches 11 bases. Looked up from germline, CDR1 is LGHNA and CDR2 is YNFKEQ. The J segment lost 5 bases and the V segment lost 4 bases, leaving 7 bases of the junction unmatched. The CDR3 is made up of 16 amino acids. CDR3 DNA sequence: TGTGCCAGCAGCCGAATACCGGGACTAGCGGACAATGAGCAGTTCTTC. Translating it yields CASSRIPGLADNEQFF.

This clonotype was detected a few times. CDR3 sequence: CASSLVSGGNTQYF. CDR3 nucleotide sequence: TGCGCCAGCAGCTTGGTTAGCGGGGGAAATACGCAGTATTTT. V is TRBV5-1 and J is TRBJ2-3; 9 positions match TRBD2. The CDR3 loop spans 14 amino acids. With V trimmed by 0 bases and J by 7 bases, 3 bases remained unmatched. Per the germline V gene, CDR1 is SGHRS and CDR2 is YFSETQ.

This clonotype came up a few times. CDR3 in amino acids: CSASQGQGAGEKLFF. The CDR3 DNA reads TGCAGTGCTAGCCAGGGACAGGGGGCTGGTGAAAAACTGTTTTTT. The genes are TRBV20-1 and TRBJ1-4; 12 nucleotides align to TRBD1. CDR1 and CDR2 from the germline V gene are DFQATT and SNEGSKA (reference sequence). CDR3 size: 15 residues. V was pared by 3 bases and J by 7 bases, with 6 bases of the junction left unmatched.

Here the CDR3 reads CASSLGLAVVPYNEQFF. The CDR3 DNA reads as TGTGCCAGCAGCTTGGGGCTAGCGGTGGTACCCTACAATGAGCAGTTCTTC. The chain uses TRBV7-9 and TRBJ2-1; 7 nucleotides line up with TRBD2. CDR1 and CDR2 (germline): SEHNR, FQNEAQ (reference sequence). After removal of 3 bases from V and 2 bases from J, the junction contained 10 bases not matched to a gene. The CDR3 is 17 amino acids.

There are a few counts of this clonotype. The V call is TRBV7-9, the J call TRBJ2-1; no firm D call. The V gene lost 5 bases and the J gene lost 0 bases, with 11 bases spanning the gap. The germline V gene has CDR1 SEHNR and CDR2 FQNEAQ (reference sequence). The CDR3 runs 15 residues. In nucleotides, the CDR3 is TGTGCCAGCAGCCCACCGGCGAGCTCCTACAATGAGCAGTTCTTC. Amino acid sequence: CASSPPASSYNEQFF.

V is TRBV2 and J is TRBJ2-5; 12 bases line up with TRBD2. There are 18 residues in the CDR3. The trim removed 5 bases at V and 5 bases at J, leaving 15 bases unmatched. CDR1 is SNHLY and CDR2 is FYNNEI in the germline V gene. This CDR3 reads CASSRTSWTSGEGETQYF. CDR3 DNA sequence: TGTGCCAGCAGTCGAACTTCCTGGACTAGCGGGGAGGGGGAGACCCAGTACTTC.

Many counts were recorded for this clonotype. V is TRBV15 and J is TRBJ2-7; D gene ambiguous. The CDR3 loop spans 16 amino acids. Per the germline V gene, CDR1 is LNHNV and CDR2 is YYDKDF (reference sequence). V was clipped by 3 bases and J by 0 bases, with 15 bases between them. CDR3 nucleotide sequence: TGTGCCACCAGCAGGTTGAGCAGGTCGGGCTCCTACGAGCAGTACTTC. This codes for CATSRLSRSGSYEQYF.

The genes are TRBV7-8 and TRBJ2-3, with D perhaps matching TRBD2 (5 bases). CDR3 length: 16 residues. Per the germline V gene, CDR1 is SGHVS and CDR2 is FQNEAQ. The V end lost 1 base, the J end lost 2 bases, and 13 bases lay between the germline ends. In nucleotides, the CDR3 is TGTGCCAGCAGCTTAGGTCCGCGGGCCTACACAGATACGCAGTATTTT. Its protein is CASSLGPRAYTDTQYF. Based on the CDR3 plus reference TRBV7-8 and TRBJ2-3, the full variable domain is GAGVSQSPRYKVAKRGQDVALRCDPISGHVSLFWYQQALGQGPEFLTYFQNEAQLDKSGLPSDRFFAERPEGSVSTLKIQRTQQEDSAVYLCASSLGPRAYTDTQYFGPGTRLTVL.

This clonotype has a handful of counts. V and J are TRBV5-5 and TRBJ2-1; D gene uncertain. CDR1 SGHKS and CDR2 YYEKEE come from the germline V gene (reference sequence). V was shortened by 1 base and J by 5 bases, with 16 bases between the two germline ends. There are 16 residues in the CDR3. The CDR3 region is CASSLRLVRIHNEQFF. The CDR3 DNA reads as TGTGCCAGCAGCTTGAGGCTGGTACGTATCCACAATGAGCAGTTCTTC.

The J gene is TRBJ2-7, the V gene TRBV29-1; D perhaps matches TRBD2 (5 bases). The ends were cut back, 6 bases at V and 4 bases at J, with 13 bases in the middle. The germline CDR1 and CDR2 sequences are SQVTM and ANQGSEA. There are 12 residues in the CDR3. The CDR3 region is CSVGDRDYEQYF. CDR3 DNA sequence: TGCAGCGTGGGCGATCGGGATTACGAGCAGTACTTC.